This TCR beta chain comes out of a study of blood T cell repertoires in COVID-19. Study summary: Acute-phase and convalescent COVID-19 samples originated in the United States, Italy and Spain.

TCRdb's copy holds only in-frame clones and misses some; the assay was immunoSEQ multiplex PCR. The table lists 150,000 to 200,000 clones, around 85% of them singletons. There are 14 residues in the CDR3. V lost 4 bases and J lost 3; bases outside the gene matches: 4. Germline V gene data show CDR1 as SGHTA and CDR2 as FQGNSA. The sequenced material came from peripheral blood. This receptor was taken from a man aged 55-75 years with acute or convalescent COVID-19. This chain links TRBV7-2 with TRBJ2-7; 9 bases match TRBD2. The CDR3 protein is CASSWREGSYEQYF. The CDR3 nucleotides read TGTGCCAGCAGCTGGCGGGAGGGAAGCTACGAGCAGTACTTC.